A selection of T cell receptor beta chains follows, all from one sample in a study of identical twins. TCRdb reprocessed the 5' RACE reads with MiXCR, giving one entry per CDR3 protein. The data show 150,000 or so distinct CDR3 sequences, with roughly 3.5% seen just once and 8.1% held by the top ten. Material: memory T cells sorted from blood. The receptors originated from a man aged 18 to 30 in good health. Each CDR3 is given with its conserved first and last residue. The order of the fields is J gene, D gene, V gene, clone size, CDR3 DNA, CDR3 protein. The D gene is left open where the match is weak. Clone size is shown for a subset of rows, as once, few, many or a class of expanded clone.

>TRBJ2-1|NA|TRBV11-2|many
TGTGCCAGCAGCTTAGGCCTCCCAGGAGCGGCAGCTAACAATGAGCAGTTCTTC
CASSLGLPGAAANNEQFF
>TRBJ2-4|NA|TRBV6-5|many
TGTGCCGTACAAGGAGTAGATAACATTCAGTACTTC
CAVQGVDNIQYF
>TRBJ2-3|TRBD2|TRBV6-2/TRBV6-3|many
TGTGCCAGCAGCCCCGGGACTAGCGCCACAGATACGCAGTATTTT
CASSPGTSATDTQYF
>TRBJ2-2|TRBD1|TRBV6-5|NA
TGTGCCAGCAGTTACCAGGGGGCTGACACCGGGGAGCTGTTTTTT
CASSYQGADTGELFF
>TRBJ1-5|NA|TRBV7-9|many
TGTGCCAGCAGCTTAGGGACAGCCCATCAGCCCCAGCATTTT
CASSLGTAHQPQHF
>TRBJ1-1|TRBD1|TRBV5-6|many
TGTGCCAGCAGCCCTGGGGACAGGGGAAAGGCTTTCTTT
CASSPGDRGKAFF
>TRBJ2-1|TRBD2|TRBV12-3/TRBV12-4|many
TGTGCCAGCAGGTCCGGGACTAGTGGTTCGGGAGAGCAGTTCTTC
CASRSGTSGSGEQFF
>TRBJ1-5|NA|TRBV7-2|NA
TGTGCCAGCAGCCCTACTGGCAGCGACAATCAGCCCCAGCATTTT
CASSPTGSDNQPQHF
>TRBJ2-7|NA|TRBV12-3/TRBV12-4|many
TGTGCCAGCAGTTTCGCGGAAGAGCAGTACTTC
CASSFAEEQYF
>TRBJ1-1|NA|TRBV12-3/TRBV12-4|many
TGTGCCAGCCGAATAGCAGGGCGACCTGAAGCTTTCTTT
CASRIAGRPEAFF
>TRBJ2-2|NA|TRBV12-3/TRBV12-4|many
TGTGCCAGCAGTCCCGTGGGGGCCACCGGGGAGCTGTTTTTT
CASSPVGATGELFF
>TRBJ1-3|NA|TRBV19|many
TGTGCCAGTAGTATGGGACGAAACACCATATATTTT
CASSMGRNTIYF
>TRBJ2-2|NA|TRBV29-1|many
TGCAGCGTTCAAAGGGACACCCACACCGGGGAGCTGTTTTTT
CSVQRDTHTGELFF
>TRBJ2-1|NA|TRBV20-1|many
TGCAGTGCTAGAAGTCCGACAGGAGGTGGCAATGAGCAGTTCTTC
CSARSPTGGGNEQFF
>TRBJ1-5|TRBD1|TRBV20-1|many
TGCAGTGCTAGACAGACAGGGTTGAGTCAGCCCCAGCATTTT
CSARQTGLSQPQHF
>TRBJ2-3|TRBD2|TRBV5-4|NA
TGTGCCAGCAGCCCCCCCGACGGGAGGCTTGATACGCAGTATTTT
CASSPPDGRLDTQYF
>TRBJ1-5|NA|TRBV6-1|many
TGTGCCAGCAGTGAACGCGGACTCGAATATCAGCCCCAGCATTTT
CASSERGLEYQPQHF
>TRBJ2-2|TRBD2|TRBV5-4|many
TGTGCCAGCAGCCCCCAGGCGGGAGGATTAACCGGGGAGCTGTTTTTT
CASSPQAGGLTGELFF
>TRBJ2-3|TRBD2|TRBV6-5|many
TGTGCCAGCAGACTCGGACTAGCGGGAGAAGACACAGATACGCAGTATTTT
CASRLGLAGEDTDTQYF
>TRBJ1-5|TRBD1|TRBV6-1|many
TGTGCCAGCAGCCGCGGGACAGGGGTAGACAATCAGCCCCAGCATTTT
CASSRGTGVDNQPQHF
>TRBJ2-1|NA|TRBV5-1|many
TGCGCCAGCAGCTTGATGACTGGGGTTGGCAATGAGCAGTTCTTC
CASSLMTGVGNEQFF
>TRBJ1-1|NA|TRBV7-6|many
TGTGCCAGCAGGGATCAACTGAACACTGAAGCTTTCTTT
CASRDQLNTEAFF
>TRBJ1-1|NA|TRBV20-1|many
TGCAGTGCTAGAGATACGAACAGACATCACACTGAAGCTTTCTTT
CSARDTNRHHTEAFF
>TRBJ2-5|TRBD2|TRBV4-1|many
TGCGCCAGCAGCCAATCCTCCGGGACTAGCGGTCACCAAGAGACCCAGTACTTC
CASSQSSGTSGHQETQYF
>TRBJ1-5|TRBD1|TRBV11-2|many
TGTGCCAGCAGCAAAACGACAGGGGTCGGCAATCAGCCCCAGCATTTT
CASSKTTGVGNQPQHF
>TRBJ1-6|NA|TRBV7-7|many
TGTGCGGGGGGGGGGAGCTCCTATAATTCACCCCTCCACTTT
CAGGGSSYNSPLHF
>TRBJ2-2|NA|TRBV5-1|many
TGCGCCAGCAGCTCGGAGGGCGTCACCGGGGAGCTGTTTTTT
CASSSEGVTGELFF
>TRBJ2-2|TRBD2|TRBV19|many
TGTGCCACATCTAGCGGCTTAAACACCGGGGAGCTGTTTTTT
CATSSGLNTGELFF
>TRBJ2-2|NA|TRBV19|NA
TGTGCCAGTAGTATGCGGGGGCCTTACACCGGGGAGCTGTTTTTT
CASSMRGPYTGELFF
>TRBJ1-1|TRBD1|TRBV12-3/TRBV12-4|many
TGTGCCAGCAGTTTCTCGGCAGGGGGGAATGCTGAAGCTTTCTTT
CASSFSAGGNAEAFF
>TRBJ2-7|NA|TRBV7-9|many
TGTGCCAGCAGCTCGTCTAACTCCTACGAGCAGTACTTC
CASSSSNSYEQYF
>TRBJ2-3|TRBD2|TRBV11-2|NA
TGTGCCAGCAGCCCGGGGGGGGCTAGCGGAGGGGGTGAAAATACGCAGTATTTT
CASSPGGASGGGENTQYF
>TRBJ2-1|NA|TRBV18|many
TGTGCCAGCTCCCAAACTCCTAGCGCGGGAAACAATGAGCAGTTCTTC
CASSQTPSAGNNEQFF
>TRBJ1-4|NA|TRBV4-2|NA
TGTGCCAGCAGCCAAGATCAGGGTACGCTGTATGAAAAACTGTTTTTT
CASSQDQGTLYEKLFF
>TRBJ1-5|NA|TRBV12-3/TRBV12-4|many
TGTGCCAGCAGTCCGCAGGGGTATAGCAATCAGCCCCAGCATTTT
CASSPQGYSNQPQHF
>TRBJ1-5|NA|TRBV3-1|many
TGTGCCAGCAGCCGAGCTGACGGTTATCTTCATTTT
CASSRADGYLHF
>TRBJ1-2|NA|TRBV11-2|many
TGTGCCAGCAGTCAGGCAGGGGTATACTATGGCTACACCTTC
CASSQAGVYYGYTF
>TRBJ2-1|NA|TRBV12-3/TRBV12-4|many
TGTGCCAGCAGCCAGCGGGAAAGGGGGAATGAGCAGTTCTTC
CASSQRERGNEQFF
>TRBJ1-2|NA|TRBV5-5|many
TGTGCCAGCACCATGACAGGTCGGGGGAATGGCTACACCTTC
CASTMTGRGNGYTF
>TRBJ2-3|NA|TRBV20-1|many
TGCAGTGCTAGACCCGGGGAGCGGCAGGCGGATACGCAGTATTTT
CSARPGERQADTQYF
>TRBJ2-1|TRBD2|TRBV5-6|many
TGTGCCAGCAGCACCGTCCGGACTAGCGCTTACAATGAGCAGTTCTTC
CASSTVRTSAYNEQFF
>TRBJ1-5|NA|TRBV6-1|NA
TGTGCCAGCAGGCCCCGGGGGGACAATCAGCCCCAGCATTTT
CASRPRGDNQPQHF
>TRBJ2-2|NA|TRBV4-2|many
TGTGCCAGCAGCCCCACTCCCGGAGCCACCGGGGAGCTGTTTTTT
CASSPTPGATGELFF
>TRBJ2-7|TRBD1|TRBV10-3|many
TGTGCCATCAGGGTGGGACAGAGTGACGAAAACGAGCAGTACTTC
CAIRVGQSDENEQYF
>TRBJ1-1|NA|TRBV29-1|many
TGCAGCGTTGAAGGCCTCATGAACACTGAAGCTTTCTTT
CSVEGLMNTEAFF
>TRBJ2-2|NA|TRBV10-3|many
TGTGCCATCAAGGGACCCACCGCTGGGGAGCTGTTTTTT
CAIKGPTAGELFF
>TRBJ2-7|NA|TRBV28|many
TGTGCCAGCAGCCAAGGGACATTCTCCTACGAGCAGTACTTC
CASSQGTFSYEQYF
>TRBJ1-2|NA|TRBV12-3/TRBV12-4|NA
TGTGCCAGCAGTTTGGGCGGAAGGTATGGCTACACCTTC
CASSLGGRYGYTF
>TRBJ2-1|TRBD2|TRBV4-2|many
TGTGCCAGCAGCCAAGGGGGCGGGAGGGCCGGCTATGAGCAGTTCTTC
CASSQGGGRAGYEQFF